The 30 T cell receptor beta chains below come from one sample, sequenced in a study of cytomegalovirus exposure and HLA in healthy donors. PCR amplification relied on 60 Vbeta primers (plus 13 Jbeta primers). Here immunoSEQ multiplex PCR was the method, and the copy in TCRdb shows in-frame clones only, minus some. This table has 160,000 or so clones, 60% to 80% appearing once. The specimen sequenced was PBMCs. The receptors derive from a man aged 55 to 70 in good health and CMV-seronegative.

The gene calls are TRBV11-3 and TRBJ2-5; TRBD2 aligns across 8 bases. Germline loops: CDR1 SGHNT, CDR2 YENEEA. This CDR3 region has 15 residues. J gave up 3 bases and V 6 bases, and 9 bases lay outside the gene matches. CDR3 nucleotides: TGTGCCAGCAGTCAGGCGGCGCGGGGGGAAGAGACCCAGTACTTC. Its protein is CASSQAARGEETQYF.

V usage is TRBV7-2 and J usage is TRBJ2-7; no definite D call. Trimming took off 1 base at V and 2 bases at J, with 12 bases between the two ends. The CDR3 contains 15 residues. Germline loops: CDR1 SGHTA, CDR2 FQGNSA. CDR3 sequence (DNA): TGTGCCAGCAGCTTAGAGGCAGGAACACCCTACGAGCAGTACTTC. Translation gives CASSLEAGTPYEQYF.

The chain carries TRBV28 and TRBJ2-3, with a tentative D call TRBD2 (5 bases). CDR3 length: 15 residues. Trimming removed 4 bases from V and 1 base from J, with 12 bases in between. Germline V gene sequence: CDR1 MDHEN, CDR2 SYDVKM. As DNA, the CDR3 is TGTGCCAGCAGTTCTAGCTCCCCGCGCACAGATACGCAGTATTTT. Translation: CASSSSSPRTDTQYF.

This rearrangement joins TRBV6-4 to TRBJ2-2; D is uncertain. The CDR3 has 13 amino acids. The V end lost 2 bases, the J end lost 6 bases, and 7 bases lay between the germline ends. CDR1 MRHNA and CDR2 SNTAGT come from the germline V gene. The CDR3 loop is CASSDQQAGELFF. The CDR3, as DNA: TGTGCCAGCAGTGACCAGCAGGCCGGGGAGCTGTTTTTT.

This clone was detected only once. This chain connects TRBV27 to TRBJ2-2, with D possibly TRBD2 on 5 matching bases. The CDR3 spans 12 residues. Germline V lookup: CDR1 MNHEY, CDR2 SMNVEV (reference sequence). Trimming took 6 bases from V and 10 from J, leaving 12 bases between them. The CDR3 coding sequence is TGTGCCAGCAGGGGAGTGTTCGAGGAGCTGTTTTTT. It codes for CASRGVFEELFF.

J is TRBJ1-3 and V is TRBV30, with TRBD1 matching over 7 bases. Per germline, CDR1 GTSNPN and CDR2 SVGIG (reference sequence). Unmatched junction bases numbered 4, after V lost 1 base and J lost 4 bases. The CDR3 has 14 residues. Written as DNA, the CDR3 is TGTGCCTGGAGTGCAGGGACAGAAGGAAACACCATATATTTT. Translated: CAWSAGTEGNTIYF.

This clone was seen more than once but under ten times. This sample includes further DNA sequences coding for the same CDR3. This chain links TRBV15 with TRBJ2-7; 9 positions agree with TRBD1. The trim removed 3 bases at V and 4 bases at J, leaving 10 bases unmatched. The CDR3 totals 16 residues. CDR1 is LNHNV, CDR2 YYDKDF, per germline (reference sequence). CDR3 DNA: TGTGCCACCAGCAGGGACCTCCCGGGACAGGGATACGAGCAGTACTTC. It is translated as CATSRDLPGQGYEQYF.

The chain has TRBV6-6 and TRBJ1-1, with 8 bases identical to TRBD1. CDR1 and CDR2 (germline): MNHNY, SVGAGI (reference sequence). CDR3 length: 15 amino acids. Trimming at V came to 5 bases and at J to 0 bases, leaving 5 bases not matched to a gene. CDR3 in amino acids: CASSSSQGVNTEAFF. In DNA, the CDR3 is TGTGCCAGCAGTAGCTCACAGGGGGTGAACACTGAAGCTTTCTTT.

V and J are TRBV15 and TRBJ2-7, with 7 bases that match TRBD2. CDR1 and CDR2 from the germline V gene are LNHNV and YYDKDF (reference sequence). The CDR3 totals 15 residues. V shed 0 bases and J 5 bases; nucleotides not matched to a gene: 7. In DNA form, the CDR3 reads TGTGCCACCAGCAGAGAGGCTAGCGGACAAGACGAGCAGTACTTC. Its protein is CATSREASGQDEQYF.

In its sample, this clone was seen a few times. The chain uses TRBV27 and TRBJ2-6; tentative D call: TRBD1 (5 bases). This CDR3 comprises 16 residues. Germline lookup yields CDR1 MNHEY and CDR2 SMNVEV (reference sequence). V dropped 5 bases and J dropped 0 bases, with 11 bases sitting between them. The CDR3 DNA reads TGTGCCAGCAGTCCAATCCAGGGCTCTGGGGCCAACGTCCTGACTTTC. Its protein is CASSPIQGSGANVLTF.

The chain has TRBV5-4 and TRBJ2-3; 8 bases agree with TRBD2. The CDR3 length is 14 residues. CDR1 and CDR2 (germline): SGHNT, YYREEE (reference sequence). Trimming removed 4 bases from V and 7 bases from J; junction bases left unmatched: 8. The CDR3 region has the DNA TGTGCCAGCAGCATAGCGGGATTTCCCCATACGCAGTATTTT. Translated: CASSIAGFPHTQYF.

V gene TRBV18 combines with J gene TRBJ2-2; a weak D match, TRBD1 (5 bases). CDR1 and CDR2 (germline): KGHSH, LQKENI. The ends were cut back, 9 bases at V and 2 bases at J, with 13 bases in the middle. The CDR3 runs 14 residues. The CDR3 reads CASSYGQNTGELFF. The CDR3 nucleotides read TGTGCCAGTTCGTATGGACAAAACACCGGGGAGCTGTTTTTT. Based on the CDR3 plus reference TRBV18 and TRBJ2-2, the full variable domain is NAGVMQNPRHLVRRRGQEARLRCSPMKGHSHVYWYRQLPEEGLKFMVYLQKENIIDESGMPKERFSAEFPKEGPSILRIQQVVRGDSAAYFCASSYGQNTGELFFGEGSRLTVL.

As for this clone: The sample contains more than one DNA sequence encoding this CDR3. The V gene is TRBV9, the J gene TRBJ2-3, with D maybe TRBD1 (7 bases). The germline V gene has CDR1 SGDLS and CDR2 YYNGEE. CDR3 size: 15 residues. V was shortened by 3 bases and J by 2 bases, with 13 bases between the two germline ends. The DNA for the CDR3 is TGTGCCAGCAGCGCCCGACAGGGACTCACAGATACGCAGTATTTT. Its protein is CASSARQGLTDTQYF.

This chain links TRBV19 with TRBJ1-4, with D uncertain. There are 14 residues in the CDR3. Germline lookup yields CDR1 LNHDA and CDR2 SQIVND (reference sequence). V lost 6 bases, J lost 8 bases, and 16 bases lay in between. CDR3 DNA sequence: TGTGCCAGTAGACGGACGGGAGGAGGGGAAAAACTGTTTTTT. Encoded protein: CASRRTGGGEKLFF.

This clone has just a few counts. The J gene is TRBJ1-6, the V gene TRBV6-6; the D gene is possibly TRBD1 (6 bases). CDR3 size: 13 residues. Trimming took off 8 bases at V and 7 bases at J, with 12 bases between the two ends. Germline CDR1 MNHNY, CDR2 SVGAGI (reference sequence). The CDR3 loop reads CASGVGGNSPLHF. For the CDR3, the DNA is TGTGCCAGCGGGGTTGGGGGCAATTCACCCCTCCACTTT.

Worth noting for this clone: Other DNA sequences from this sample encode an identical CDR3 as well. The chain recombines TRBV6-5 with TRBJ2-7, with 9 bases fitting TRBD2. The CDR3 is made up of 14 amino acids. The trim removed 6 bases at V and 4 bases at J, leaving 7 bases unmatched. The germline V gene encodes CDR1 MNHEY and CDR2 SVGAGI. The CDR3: CASRSSGSRYEQYF. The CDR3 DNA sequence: TGTGCCAGCAGGAGTAGCGGGAGTAGGTACGAGCAGTACTTC.

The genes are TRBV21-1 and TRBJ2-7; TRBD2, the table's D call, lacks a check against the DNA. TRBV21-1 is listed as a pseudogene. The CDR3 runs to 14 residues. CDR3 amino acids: CASPDPGEGNEQYF. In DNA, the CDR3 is TGTGCCAGCCCCGACCCCGGGGAAGGCAACGAGCAGTACTTC.

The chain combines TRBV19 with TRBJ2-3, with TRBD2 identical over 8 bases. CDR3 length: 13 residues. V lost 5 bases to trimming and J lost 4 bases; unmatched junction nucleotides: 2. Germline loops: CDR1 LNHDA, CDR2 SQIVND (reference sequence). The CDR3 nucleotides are TGTGCCAGTAGTCCCGGGGGGGCAGATACGCAGTATTTT. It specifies CASSPGGADTQYF.

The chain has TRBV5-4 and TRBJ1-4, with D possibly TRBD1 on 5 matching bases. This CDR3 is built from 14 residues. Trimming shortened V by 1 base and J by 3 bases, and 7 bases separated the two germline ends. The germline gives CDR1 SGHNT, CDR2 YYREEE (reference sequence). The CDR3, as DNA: TGTGCCAGCAGCTTGAGCAGGGCTAATGAAAAACTGTTTTTT. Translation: CASSLSRANEKLFF.

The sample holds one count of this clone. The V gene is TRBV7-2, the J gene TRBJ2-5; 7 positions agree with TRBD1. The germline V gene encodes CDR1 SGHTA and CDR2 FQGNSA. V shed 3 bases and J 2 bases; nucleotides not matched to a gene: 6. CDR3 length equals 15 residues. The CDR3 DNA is TGTGCCAGCAGCTTCGCCGGACAGGAGCAAGAGACCCAGTACTTC. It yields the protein CASSFAGQEQETQYF.

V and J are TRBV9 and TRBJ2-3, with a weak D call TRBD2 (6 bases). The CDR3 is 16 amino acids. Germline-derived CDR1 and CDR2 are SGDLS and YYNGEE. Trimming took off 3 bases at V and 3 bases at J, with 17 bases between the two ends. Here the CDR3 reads CASSANIAEPTDTQYF. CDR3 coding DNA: TGTGCCAGCAGCGCGAATATAGCGGAGCCGACAGATACGCAGTATTTT.

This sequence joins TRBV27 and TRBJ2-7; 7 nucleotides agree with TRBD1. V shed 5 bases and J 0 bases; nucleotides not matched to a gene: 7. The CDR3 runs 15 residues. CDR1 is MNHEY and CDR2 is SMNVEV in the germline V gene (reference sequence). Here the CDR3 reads CASSEQGWGSYEQYF. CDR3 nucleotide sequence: TGTGCCAGCAGTGAACAGGGGTGGGGCTCCTACGAGCAGTACTTC.

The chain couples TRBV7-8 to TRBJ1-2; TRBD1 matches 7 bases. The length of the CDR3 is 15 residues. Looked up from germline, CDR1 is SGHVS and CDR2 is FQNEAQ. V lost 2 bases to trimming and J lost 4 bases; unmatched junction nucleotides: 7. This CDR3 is CASSLTRDSLYGYTF. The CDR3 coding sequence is TGTGCCAGCAGCTTAACTCGGGACAGCCTCTATGGCTACACCTTC.

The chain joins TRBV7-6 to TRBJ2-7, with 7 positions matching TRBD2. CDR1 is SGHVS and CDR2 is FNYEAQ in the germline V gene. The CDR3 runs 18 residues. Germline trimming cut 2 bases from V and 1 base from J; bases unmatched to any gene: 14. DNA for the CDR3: TGTGCCAGCAGCTTATATAACGGGGAAGCGGGGTCGTCCTACGAGCAGTACTTC. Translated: CASSLYNGEAGSSYEQYF.

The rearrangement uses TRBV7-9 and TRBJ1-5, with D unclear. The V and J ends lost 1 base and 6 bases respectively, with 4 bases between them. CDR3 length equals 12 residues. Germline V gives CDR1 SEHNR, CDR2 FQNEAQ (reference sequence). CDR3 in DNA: TGTGCCAGCAGCTTAGAGCGTCAGCCCCAGCATTTT. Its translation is CASSLERQPQHF.

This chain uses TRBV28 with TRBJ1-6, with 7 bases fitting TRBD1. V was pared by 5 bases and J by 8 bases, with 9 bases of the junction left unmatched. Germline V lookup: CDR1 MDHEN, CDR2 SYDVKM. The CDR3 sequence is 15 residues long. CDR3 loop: CASSPTGANHSPLHF. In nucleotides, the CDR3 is TGTGCCAGCAGTCCTACAGGGGCCAACCATTCACCCCTCCACTTT.

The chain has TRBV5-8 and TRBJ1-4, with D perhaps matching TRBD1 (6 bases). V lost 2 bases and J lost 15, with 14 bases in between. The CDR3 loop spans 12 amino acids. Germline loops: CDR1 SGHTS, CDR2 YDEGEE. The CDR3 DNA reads TGTGCCAGCAGCTTATTCCCCCAGGGGATGTTTTTT. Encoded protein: CASSLFPQGMFF.

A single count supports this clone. The CDR3: CASSPGQGFHEQYF. The DNA of the CDR3 is TGCGCCAGCAGCCCAGGGCAGGGTTTCCACGAGCAGTACTTC. V is TRBV4-3 and J is TRBJ2-7, with a possible D match to TRBD1 (5 bases). The length of the CDR3 is 14 residues. From germline, CDR1 is LGHNA and CDR2 YSLEER. V gave up 4 bases and J gave up 5 bases, with 15 bases separating them.

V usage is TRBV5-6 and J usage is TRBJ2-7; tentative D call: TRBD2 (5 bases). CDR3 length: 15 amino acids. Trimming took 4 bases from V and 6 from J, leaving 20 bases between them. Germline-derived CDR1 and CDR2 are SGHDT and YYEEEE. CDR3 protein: CASSHEEHFGGEQYF. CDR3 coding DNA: TGTGCCAGCAGCCATGAGGAGCATTTCGGAGGCGAGCAGTACTTC.

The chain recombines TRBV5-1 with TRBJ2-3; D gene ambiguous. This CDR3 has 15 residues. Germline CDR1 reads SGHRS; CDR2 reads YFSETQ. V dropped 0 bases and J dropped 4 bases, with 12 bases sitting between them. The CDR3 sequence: CASSLEAAIADTQYF. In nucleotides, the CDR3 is TGCGCCAGCAGCTTGGAGGCGGCGATCGCAGATACGCAGTATTTT. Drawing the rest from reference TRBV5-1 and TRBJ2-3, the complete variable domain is KAGVTQTPRYLIKTRGQQVTLSCSPISGHRSVSWYQQTPGQGLQFLFEYFSETQRNKGNFPGRFSGRQFSNSRSEMNVSTLELGDSALYLCASSLEAAIADTQYFGPGTRLTVL.